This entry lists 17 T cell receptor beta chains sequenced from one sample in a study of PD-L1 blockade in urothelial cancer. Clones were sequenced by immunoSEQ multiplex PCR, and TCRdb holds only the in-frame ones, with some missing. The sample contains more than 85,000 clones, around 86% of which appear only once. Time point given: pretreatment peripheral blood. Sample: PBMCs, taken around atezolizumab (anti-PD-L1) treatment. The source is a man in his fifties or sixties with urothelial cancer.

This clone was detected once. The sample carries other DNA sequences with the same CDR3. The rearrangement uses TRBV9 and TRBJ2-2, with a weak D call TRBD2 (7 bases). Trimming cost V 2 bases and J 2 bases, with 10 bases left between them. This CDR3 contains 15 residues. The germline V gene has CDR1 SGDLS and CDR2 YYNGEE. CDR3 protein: CASSVGGGNTGELFF. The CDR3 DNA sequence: TGTGCCAGCAGCGTTGGGGGGGGCAACACCGGGGAGCTGTTTTTT.

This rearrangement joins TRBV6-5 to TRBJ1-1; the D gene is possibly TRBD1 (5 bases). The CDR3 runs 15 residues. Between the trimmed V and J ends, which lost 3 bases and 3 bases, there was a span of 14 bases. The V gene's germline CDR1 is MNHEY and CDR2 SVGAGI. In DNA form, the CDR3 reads TGTGCCAGCAGTTATTTCCAGCGGGGGGACACTGAAGCTTTCTTT. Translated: CASSYFQRGDTEAFF.

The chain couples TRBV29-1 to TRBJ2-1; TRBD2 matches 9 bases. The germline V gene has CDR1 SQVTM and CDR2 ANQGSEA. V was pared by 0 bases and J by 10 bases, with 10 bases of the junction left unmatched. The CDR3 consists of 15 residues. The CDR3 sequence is CSVEDIVAGDPEQFF. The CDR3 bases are TGCAGCGTTGAAGACATAGTAGCGGGAGACCCGGAGCAGTTCTTC.

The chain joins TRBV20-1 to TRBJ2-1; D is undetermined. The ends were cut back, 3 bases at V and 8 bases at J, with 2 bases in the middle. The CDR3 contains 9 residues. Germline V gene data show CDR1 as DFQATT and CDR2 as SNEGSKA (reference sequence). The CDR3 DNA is TGCAGTGCTAGCTATGAGCAGTTCTTC. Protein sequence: CSASYEQFF.

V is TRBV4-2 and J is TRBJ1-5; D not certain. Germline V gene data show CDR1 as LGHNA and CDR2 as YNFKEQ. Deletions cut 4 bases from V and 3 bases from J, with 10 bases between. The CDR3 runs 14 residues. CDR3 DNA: TGTGCCAGCAGCCCTCAGACAAACAATCAGCCCCAGCATTTT. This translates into CASSPQTNNQPQHF.

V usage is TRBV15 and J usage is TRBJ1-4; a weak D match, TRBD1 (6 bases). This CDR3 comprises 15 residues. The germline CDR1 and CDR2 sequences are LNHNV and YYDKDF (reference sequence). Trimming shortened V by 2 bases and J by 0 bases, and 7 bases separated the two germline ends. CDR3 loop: CATSRPGATNEKLFF. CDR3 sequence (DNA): TGTGCCACCAGCAGACCAGGGGCAACTAATGAAAAACTGTTTTTT.

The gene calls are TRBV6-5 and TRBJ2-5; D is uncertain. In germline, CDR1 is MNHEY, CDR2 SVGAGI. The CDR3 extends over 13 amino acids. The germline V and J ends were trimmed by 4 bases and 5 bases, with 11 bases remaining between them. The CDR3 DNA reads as TGTGCCAGCAGTTTACTTCCGCCGGAGACCCAGTACTTC. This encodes CASSLLPPETQYF.

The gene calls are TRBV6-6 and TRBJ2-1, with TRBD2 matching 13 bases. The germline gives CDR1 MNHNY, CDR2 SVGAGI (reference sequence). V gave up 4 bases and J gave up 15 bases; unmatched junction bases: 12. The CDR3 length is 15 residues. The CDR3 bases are TGTGCCAGCAGTTTATCACTAGCGGGAGGGGTTTCTGGGTTCTTC. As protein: CASSLSLAGGVSGFF.

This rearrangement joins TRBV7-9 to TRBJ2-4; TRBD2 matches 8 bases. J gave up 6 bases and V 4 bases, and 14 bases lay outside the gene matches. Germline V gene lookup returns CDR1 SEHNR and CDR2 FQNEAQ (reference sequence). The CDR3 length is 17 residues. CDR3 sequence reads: CASSYSVAGGQRNIQYF. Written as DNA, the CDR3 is TGTGCCAGCAGCTACTCCGTGGCGGGAGGCCAGAGAAACATTCAGTACTTC.

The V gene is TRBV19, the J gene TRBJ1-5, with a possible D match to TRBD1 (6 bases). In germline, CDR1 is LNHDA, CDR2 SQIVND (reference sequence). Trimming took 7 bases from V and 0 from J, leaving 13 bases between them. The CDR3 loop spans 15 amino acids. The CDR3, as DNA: TGTGCCAGTAAGGGAGGGGGGCCTAGCAATCAGCCCCAGCATTTT. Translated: CASKGGGPSNQPQHF.

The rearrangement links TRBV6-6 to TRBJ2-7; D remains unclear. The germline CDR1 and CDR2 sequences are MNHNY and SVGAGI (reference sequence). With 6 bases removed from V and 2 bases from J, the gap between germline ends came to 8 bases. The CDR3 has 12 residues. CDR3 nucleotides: TGTGCCAGCAGCGGAGCCACCTACGAGCAGTACTTC. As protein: CASSGATYEQYF.

CDR3 residues: CASSAESGANVLTF. CDR3 DNA sequence: TGTGCCAGCAGTGCGGAGTCGGGGGCCAACGTCCTGACTTTC. V usage is TRBV2 and J usage is TRBJ2-6; D gene ambiguous. The CDR3 sequence is 14 residues long. V gave up 4 bases and J gave up 4 bases, with 8 bases separating them. CDR1 and CDR2 (germline): SNHLY, FYNNEI.

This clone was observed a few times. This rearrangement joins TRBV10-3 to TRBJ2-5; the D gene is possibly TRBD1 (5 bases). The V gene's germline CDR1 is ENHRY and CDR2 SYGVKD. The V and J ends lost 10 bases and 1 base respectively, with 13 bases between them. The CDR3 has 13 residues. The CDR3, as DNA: TGTGCCACCGGGCCCAGGGCCCAAGAGACCCAGTACTTC. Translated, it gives CATGPRAQETQYF.

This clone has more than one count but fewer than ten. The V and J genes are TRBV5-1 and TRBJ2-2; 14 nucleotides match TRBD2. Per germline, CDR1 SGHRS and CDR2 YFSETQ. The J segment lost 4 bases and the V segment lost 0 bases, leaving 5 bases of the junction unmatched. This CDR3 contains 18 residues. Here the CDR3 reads CASSLDGGTSGSTGELFF. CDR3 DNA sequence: TGCGCCAGCAGCTTGGACGGGGGGACTAGCGGGAGCACCGGGGAGCTGTTTTTT.

Written as DNA, the CDR3 is TGTGCCAGCAGCTCCCGGGGGACAGGGCAGTTCTTC. Translating gives CASSSRGTGQFF. The chain joins TRBV7-3 to TRBJ2-1; 8 nucleotides agree with TRBD1. With V trimmed by 4 bases and J by 12 bases, 5 bases remained unmatched. CDR1 is SGHTA, CDR2 FQGTGA, per germline. CDR3 length equals 12 residues.

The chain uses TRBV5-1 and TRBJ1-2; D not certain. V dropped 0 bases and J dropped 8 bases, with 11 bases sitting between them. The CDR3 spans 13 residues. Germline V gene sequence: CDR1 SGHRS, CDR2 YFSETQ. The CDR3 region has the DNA TGCGCCAGCAGCTTGGACGGGGAACGGGGCTACACCTTC. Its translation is CASSLDGERGYTF. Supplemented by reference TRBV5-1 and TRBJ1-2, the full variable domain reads KAGVTQTPRYLIKTRGQQVTLSCSPISGHRSVSWYQQTPGQGLQFLFEYFSETQRNKGNFPGRFSGRQFSNSRSEMNVSTLELGDSALYLCASSLDGERGYTFGSGTRLTVV.

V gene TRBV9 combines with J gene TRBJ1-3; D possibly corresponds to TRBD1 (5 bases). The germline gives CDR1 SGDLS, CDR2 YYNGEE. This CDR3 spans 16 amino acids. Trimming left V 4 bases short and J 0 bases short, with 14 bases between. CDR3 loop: CASSFQGGISGNTIYF. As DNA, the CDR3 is TGTGCCAGCAGCTTCCAGGGTGGAATCTCTGGAAACACCATATATTTT.